This TCR beta chain was retrieved from a study of graft-versus-host responses after intestinal transplantation. Study-level findings and limits: Some patients had graft-donor T cell macrochimerism, and their allografts showed high graft-versus-host to host-versus-graft clonal ratios. Peak circulating GvH clone levels were associated with early post-transplant HvG declines.

Only in-frame clones appear in the TCRdb table, and some are missing; sequencing was by immunoSEQ multiplex PCR. This table has roughly 50,000 clones, about 89% appearing once. Per germline, CDR1 SGHNT and CDR2 YENEEA. The CDR3 contains 14 residues. The V end was cut by 4 bases, the J end by 8 bases, with 14 bases between. As regards this clone: Antigen specificity is unknown.

The chain employs TRBV11-3 and TRBJ1-4; D is perhaps TRBD1 (6 bases). This receptor was taken from a human patient who received an intestinal transplant, so some T cells may come from the graft donor. Specimen: PBMCs, collected roughly 660 days after intestinal transplant. The CDR3 region is CASSSQSRGEKLFF. CDR3 coding DNA: TGTGCCAGCAGCTCCCAGAGCAGGGGAGAAAAACTGTTTTTT.